This T cell receptor beta chain was profiled in a study of T-cell memory formation after mild COVID-19. Study-wide background: Among the donors, TCR clusters were largely specific to each donor.

V was clipped by 5 bases and J by 6 bases, with 17 bases between them. The CDR3 is made up of 15 amino acids. Whole-study results and caveats: Among contracting clones, CD4+ were mainly CM/EM and CD8+ enriched in EMRA. Several responding clones turned up in pre-infection memory, indicating that cross-reactive memory may have taken part. Contracting clones, day 15 to 85, had balanced CD4/CD8, and later expanders favored CD4+.

TCRdb reprocessed the 5' RACE reads via MiXCR and lists one record per CDR3 protein. The profile covers about 280,000 distinct CDR3 sequences, with approximately 8.4% appearing a single time and about 20% taken by the ten largest. This clonotype was counted a few times. The antigen remains unidentified. The sequence was collected from a man aged 18 to 30 who had mild COVID-19 (a few samples of this study predate the infection). Cell type and time point are not known. What was sequenced was PBMCs or a T cell subset sorted from them (not recorded which). This chain connects TRBV12-3 or TRBV12-4 to TRBJ2-1; D unclear. The CDR3 region is CASSPRKVPSNEQFF. CDR3 bases: TGTGCCAGCAGTCCCCGAAAAGTCCCGAGCAATGAGCAGTTCTTC.